This T cell receptor beta chain was retrieved from a study of blood T cell repertoires in COVID-19. Overall study context: PBMCs, B-cell-depleted T cells, or T cells provided the cDNA or gDNA that made up the material.

Measured with immunoSEQ multiplex PCR; TCRdb has only the in-frame clones, and not every one. The sample consists of 110,000 to 150,000 clones, approximately 80% of them appearing once. In terms of age and location, participants ranged from roughly 18 to 100 years and lived in under 30 US areas. Recovery meant two consecutive negative NP/OP PCR tests, professional clearance, or resolved symptoms. V dropped 3 bases and J dropped 5 bases, with 11 bases sitting between them. There are 14 residues in the CDR3. The V gene's germline CDR1 is SNHLY and CDR2 FYNNEI. The chain uses TRBV2 and TRBJ1-5, with no clear D. The receptor was derived from a woman aged 45-59 years who had recovered from COVID-19. Sequenced input: PBMCs or T cells enriched from blood (not recorded which). CDR3 sequence reads: CASSESTRDQPQHF. The CDR3 DNA sequence: TGTGCCAGCAGTGAGTCTACCCGGGATCAGCCCCAGCATTTT. Full variable domain (missing parts from reference TRBV2 and TRBJ1-5): EPEVTQTPSHQVTQMGQEVILRCVPISNHLYFYWYRQILGQKVEFLVSFYNNEISEKSEIFDDQFSVERPDGSNFTLKIRSTKLEDSAMYFCASSESTRDQPQHFGDGTRLSIL.